The source of this T cell receptor beta chain is a study of regulatory T cells in long-lasting Graves disease. As for the study in general: New Graves' disease cases had less than 3 months of antithyroid drugs.

The CDR3 has 14 amino acids. Per germline, CDR1 SGHVS and CDR2 FQNEAQ. The sample's time point: newly diagnosed GD, antithyroid drugs for less than 3 months. There was RNA extracted from PBMCs, and the TCR library was made from it. Combining iRepertoire HTBI primers with Arm-PCR of CDR3 regions, the authors built TCR beta libraries. TCRdb itself ran the multiplex PCR reads through MiXCR, one entry per CDR3 protein. The table records about 240,000 distinct CDR3 sequences, around 21% of them present only once. Notes on the study in general: Having few samples may have compromised the accuracy. Persistent cases favored TRBV28, TRBJ1-2 and TRBJ2-5.

About this clonotype: Its antigen is undetermined. A far bigger clonotype differs at one base, so this is likely a read error.

This TCR was sampled from a female donor with Graves disease. Sequenced material: peripheral blood mononuclear cells (PBMCs), taken at new diagnosis, from a patient treated with antithyroid drugs. The chain recombines TRBV7-8 with TRBJ2-1; D is uncertain. The chain's CDR3 is CASSPRQSYSEQFF. For the CDR3, the DNA is TGTGCCAGCAGCCCCAGGCAGTCCTACAGTGAGCAGTTCTTC.